This T cell receptor beta chain was sequenced for a study of T cell repertoires in cytomegalovirus infection. Study details: Matching HLA type, along with CMV infection, was indicated by public TCR beta signatures. The study, taken as a whole, reports: Across the ex vivo response, the dominant clonotypes were HLA-C-restricted CMV-specific TCR beta clonotypes. Summed public TCR beta family frequency identified CMV carriers bearing the relevant HLA.

The germline V gene has CDR1 SEHNR and CDR2 FQNEAQ (reference sequence). The CDR3 is made up of 14 amino acids. Trimming shortened V by 5 bases and J by 7 bases, and 15 bases separated the two germline ends. TCRdb passed the reads through MiXCR, listing each CDR3 protein once. This sample has 76,000 or so distinct CDR3 sequences, with 3.7% found just once. As concerns this clonotype: Its antigen remains unknown.

The chain combines TRBV7-9 with TRBJ2-1; D perhaps matches TRBD2 (6 bases). This clonotype was obtained from a human donor in good health (CMV status not recorded). Some clones in this sample may be carry-over from other donors' samples. The sequenced sample consisted of PBMCs. CDR3 amino acids: CASSTFRGSNEQFF. CDR3 DNA: TGTGCCAGCAGCACGTTCCGGGGGTCTAATGAGCAGTTCTTC.